This T cell receptor (beta chain) came from a study of long-term antiretroviral therapy in people with HIV. The assay, immunoSEQ v3.0, was run at survey level. Some clones are missing from TCRdb's copy, which holds only in-frame ones; the method was immunoSEQ multiplex PCR. Among 20,000 to 25,000 clones listed, 65% to 85% were seen once. Germline V gene data show CDR1 as MGHRA and CDR2 as YSYEKL. CDR3 length equals 14 residues. Trimming removed 8 bases at V and 5 bases at J, with 16 bases between. This receptor was identified in a man under 40 with HIV. Sequenced here: unsorted PBMCs, sampled 1.5 years after starting antiretroviral therapy. This chain uses TRBV4-1 with TRBJ1-5, with D perhaps matching TRBD1 (6 bases). The CDR3 DNA reads as TGCGCCAGCGCTACCAGGGGCTTAGATCAGCCCCAGCATTTT. Protein: CASATRGLDQPQHF.